Described below is a single T cell receptor (beta chain) sequence and its context. The data were taken from a study of T cells expressing NK-cell markers. The CDR3 is 15 residues long. CDR1 is MNHEY and CDR2 is SMNVEV in the germline V gene (reference sequence). TCRdb reworked the 5' RACE reads into one entry per CDR3 protein, no DNA. Its table records approximately 22,000 distinct CDR3 sequences. The sample consisted of blood T cells: a sorted CD56 or NKG2C T cell subset, CD4+ or CD8+ T cells, or bulk PBMC T cells (not recorded which). The sequence derives from a man aged 18-70 years in good health. The V and J genes are TRBV27 and TRBJ1-5. The CDR3 is CASSFGGISNQPQHF.